This TCR beta chain comes out of a study of CXCR3-negative and CXCR3-positive naive CD8 T cells. Turning to the study itself: Collectively, the libraries yielded roughly 150 million TRB reads in total, at about 1.5 +/- 0.3 million per library. Study conclusions and caveats: Hydrophobicity was higher for TRB CDR3s found in CXCR3-positive naive cells than in CXCR3-negative naive cells.

Libraries were UMI-labeled 5' RACE TRB cDNA. TCRdb reprocessed the 5' RACE reads, keeping one entry per CDR3 protein, no DNA. The sample includes about 6,700 distinct CDR3 sequences. This clonotype is medium-sized by frequency. Its target is not known. Material: naive CXCR3+ CD8+ T cells from blood. Subset reported: CD45RO-CCR7+CD27+CD95- naive CD8+ T cells expressing CXCR3 (TNR3+). This clonotype was obtained from a human donor in good health. Some clones in this sample may be carry-over from other donors' samples.

CDR3 loop: CASSQASGQINGELFF. The chain recombines TRBV4-3 with TRBJ2-2; the D call of TRBD1 rests on TCRdb alone, since no DNA is present to check it. The CDR3 runs 16 residues. CDR1 and CDR2 (germline): LGHNA, YSLEER.